A selection of T cell receptor beta chains follows, all from one sample in a study of T cell responses to AZD1222 COVID-19 vaccine. Using immunoSEQ multiplex PCR, the repertoire was profiled, and TCRdb retains in-frame clones only, with some absent. The sample lists 90,000 to 150,000 clones, approximately 83% occurring once. Here the sequenced sample was peripheral blood, taken on day 0 of AZD1222 vaccination. These receptors all stem from an adult in good health. Each CDR3 is given with its conserved first and last residue. The D gene is left open where the match is weak. Only some rows state a clone size, as once, few, many or a class for expanded clones.

d_gene	j_gene	abundance	v_gene	CDR3nt	CDR3aa
-	TRBJ2-7	-	TRBV7-6	TGTGCCAGCAGCTTAACCCAGGGGCCCGCCTACGAGCAGTACTTC	CASSLTQGPAYEQYF
-	TRBJ2-7	-	TRBV6-2/TRBV6-3	TGTGCCAGCAGTTACGGGATAGACGAGCAGTACTTC	CASSYGIDEQYF
TRBD2	TRBJ2-1	-	TRBV3-1/TRBV3-2	TGTGCCAGCAGCCAAGATCACCCCACTCTAGCGGGGGGCCGGGAGCAGTTCTTC	CASSQDHPTLAGGREQFF
-	TRBJ2-1	-	TRBV15	TGTGCCACCAGCAGAGCTAGGTGGGGGTCCTACAATGAGCAGTTCTTC	CATSRARWGSYNEQFF
TRBD1	TRBJ2-7	few	TRBV7-2	TGTGCCAGCAGCTCCTTCGGGACAGGACACTACGAGCAGTACTTC	CASSSFGTGHYEQYF
-	TRBJ2-1	-	TRBV12-3/TRBV12-4	TGTGCCAGCAGTTCGACTGTCAATGAGCAGTTCTTC	CASSSTVNEQFF
-	TRBJ2-2	-	TRBV29-1	TGCAGCGTTTCCGGGGGCGCGAACACCGGGGAGCTGTTTTTT	CSVSGGANTGELFF
TRBD1	TRBJ1-4	-	TRBV5-1	TGCGCCAGCAGCTTGCCGGACAGGGAAAAACTGTTTTTT	CASSLPDREKLFF
-	TRBJ1-6	-	TRBV7-2	TGTGCCAGCAGCTTGAACCCTATGAATTCACCCCTCCACTTT	CASSLNPMNSPLHF
TRBD1	TRBJ1-2	-	TRBV19	TGTGCCAGTAGTATTGGGGACAGCCCTAACTATGGCTACACCTTC	CASSIGDSPNYGYTF
-	TRBJ1-2	-	TRBV9	TGTGCCAGCAGCGTATCCCAGGGTCTTAAGTATGGCTACACCTTC	CASSVSQGLKYGYTF
-	TRBJ2-7	once	TRBV5-1	TGCGCCAGCACCTTCTCTGACTCCTACGAGCAGTACTTC	CASTFSDSYEQYF
-	TRBJ1-5	once	TRBV25-1	TGTGCCAGCAGTGCCGGGGGAAGCCAGCCCCAGCATTTT	CASSAGGSQPQHF
-	TRBJ1-2	-	TRBV19	TGTGCCAGTAGTTTCGAAGGGCGCAACTATGGCTACACCTTC	CASSFEGRNYGYTF
TRBD1	TRBJ1-6	-	TRBV6-5	TGTGCCAGCAGTAGCCCACAGGGGACACCCCTCCACTTT	CASSSPQGTPLHF
-	TRBJ2-2	once	TRBV6-5	TGTGCCATCCAACTGGGACAAAACACCGGGGAGCTGTTTTTT	CAIQLGQNTGELFF
TRBD2	TRBJ2-5	-	TRBV29-1	TGCAGCGCCGGAGGGGCTAGCGGGGGACAAGAGACCCAGTACTTC	CSAGGASGGQETQYF
-	TRBJ1-2	few	TRBV4-3	TGCGCCAGCAGCCCCCAGGCTAACTATGGCTACACCTTC	CASSPQANYGYTF
-	TRBJ1-3	-	TRBV11-3	TGTGCCAGCAGCTTCCCCAGGGAAAGGGGAAACACCATATATTTT	CASSFPRERGNTIYF
-	TRBJ1-1	-	TRBV7-2	TGTGCCAGCACCTCAGGGCACATGAACACTGAAGCTTTCTTT	CASTSGHMNTEAFF
-	TRBJ2-7	-	TRBV27	TGTGCCAGCAGTTCCTTGAACTACGAGCAGTACTTC	CASSSLNYEQYF
-	TRBJ2-3	-	TRBV6-4	TGTGCCAGCAGTACCCAGGGGCAGACGGCAGATACGCAGTATTTT	CASSTQGQTADTQYF
TRBD1	TRBJ2-7	-	TRBV19	TGTGCCAGTAGTACCTTTTCCGGGACAGAGTACGAGCAGTACTTC	CASSTFSGTEYEQYF
TRBD1	TRBJ2-3	once	TRBV11-3	TGTGCCAGCAGCTTAGATCTTCTAGGGGGCGGCACAGATACGCAGTATTTT	CASSLDLLGGGTDTQYF
-	TRBJ2-1	-	TRBV5-1	TGCGCCAGCAGCTGGAGGGGGACAGAGAGCTACAATGAGCAGTTCTTC	CASSWRGTESYNEQFF
-	TRBJ2-6	-	TRBV19	TGTGCCGCCGAGGACTCTGGGGCCAACGTCCTGACTTTC	CAAEDSGANVLTF
-	TRBJ2-3	-	TRBV15	TGTGCCACCAGCAGCCAATGGGGGAGCACAGATACGCAGTATTTT	CATSSQWGSTDTQYF
-	TRBJ1-4	-	TRBV3-1/TRBV3-2	TGTGCCAGCAGCCAAGATTTGCGGGTGTTT	CASSQDLRVF
-	TRBJ1-3	-	TRBV7-6	TGTGCCAGCAGCCTCCAACCGGGACACGGAAACACCATATATTTT	CASSLQPGHGNTIYF
-	TRBJ1-1	once	TRBV20-1	TGCAGTGCTAGTTCCCGAGCCATGGGCGGTACTGAAGCTTTCTTT	CSASSRAMGGTEAFF
TRBD1	TRBJ2-1	-	TRBV7-9	TGTGCCGGCGCCAGACAGGGGGCGGACAATGAGCAGTTCTTC	CAGARQGADNEQFF
-	TRBJ1-6	-	TRBV6-5	TGTGCCAGCATCTTATTAAGGGATTCACCCCTCCACTTT	CASILLRDSPLHF
TRBD1	TRBJ1-2	-	TRBV19	TGTGCCAGTAGTATAGACAGGGGGCTTGGCTACACCTTC	CASSIDRGLGYTF
-	TRBJ1-1	once	TRBV11-3	TGTGCCAGCAGCGCACAGAAAGAGAATTTCTTT	CASSAQKENFF
-	TRBJ2-1	-	TRBV12-2	TGTGCAAGTCGCTTATCTCCTAGAAGGGGAGGGTCTAAGCAGTTCTTC	CASRLSPRRGGSKQFF
-	TRBJ2-1	-	TRBV5-3	TGTGCCAGAAGCTTTGGGGTGCGCCAAGAGCAGTTCTTC	CARSFGVRQEQFF
TRBD1	TRBJ1-5	once	TRBV27	TGTGCCAGCAGTTCCACGATTACAGGGGATCAGCCCCAGCATTTT	CASSSTITGDQPQHF
-	TRBJ2-7	-	TRBV9	TGTGCCAGCAGCGTAGATGCTTATTCCTACGAGCAGTACTTC	CASSVDAYSYEQYF
-	TRBJ1-2	-	TRBV5-4	TGTGCCAGCAGCACGAATAACGGCCGGTCTTCCTCGAACTATGGCTACACCTTC	CASSTNNGRSSSNYGYTF
TRBD2	TRBJ2-7	-	TRBV2	TGTGCCAGCGTCGGGCTAGCGGGGTTCCAAAGTCGCGAGCAGTACTTC	CASVGLAGFQSREQYF
-	TRBJ1-4	-	TRBV2	TGTGCCAGCAGTGTCGGGTACACAACTAATGAAAAACTGTTTTTT	CASSVGYTTNEKLFF
-	TRBJ1-6	-	TRBV6-5	TGTGCCAGCAGGCTGACGGAAGGCGGGAATTCACCCCTCCACTTT	CASRLTEGGNSPLHF
-	TRBJ1-5	-	TRBV28	TGTGCCAGCAGTTTATCGGGAGGACCCCTTGGGCCCCAGCATTTT	CASSLSGGPLGPQHF
-	TRBJ1-2	-	TRBV6-5	TGTGCCAGCAGTCCAAATACCGGGTTTTATGGCTACACCTTC	CASSPNTGFYGYTF
-	TRBJ2-3	-	TRBV3-1/TRBV3-2	TGTGCCAGCAGCCAAGGTCTAGGGGGGGCCCCAGATACGCAGTATTTT	CASSQGLGGAPDTQYF
TRBD2	TRBJ2-7	-	TRBV5-1	TGCGCCAGCAGCCAGACTAGCGTGCCCTACGAGCAGTACTTC	CASSQTSVPYEQYF
-	TRBJ1-1	-	TRBV28	TGTGCCAGCAGTTTACGGGCGTTCAACACTGAAGCTTTCTTT	CASSLRAFNTEAFF
-	TRBJ1-4	-	TRBV7-9	TGTGCCAGCAGCTTAGGGGGGGAAAAACTGTTTTTT	CASSLGGEKLFF
TRBD1	TRBJ2-3	-	TRBV4-2	TGTGCCAGCAGCCAAGCCGGGACAGGCCCTGGGGATACGCAGTATTTT	CASSQAGTGPGDTQYF
-	TRBJ1-4	-	TRBV6-1	TGTGCCAGCAGTGAAGCAGGAGCTAATGAAAAACTGTTTTTT	CASSEAGANEKLFF
TRBD1	TRBJ2-4	-	TRBV29-1	TGCAGCGTTGATAGGGGGCCCGAAAACATTCAGTACTTC	CSVDRGPENIQYF
TRBD2	TRBJ2-2	-	TRBV3-1/TRBV3-2	TGTGCCAGCAGCCAAACACCCGGGACTAGGGGCACCGGGGAGCTGTTTTTT	CASSQTPGTRGTGELFF
-	TRBJ1-1	-	TRBV7-3	TGTGCCAGCAGCTTACTTACTGACACTGAAGCTTTCTTT	CASSLLTDTEAFF
TRBD1	TRBJ1-2	few	TRBV2	TGTGCCAGCACGACAGGGTTGGACTATGGCTACACCTTC	CASTTGLDYGYTF